Given below is one T cell receptor (beta chain) in context. With V trimmed by 3 bases and J by 4 bases, 14 bases remained unmatched. The CDR3 has 19 residues. Germline V gene sequence: CDR1 MNHEY, CDR2 SMNVEV (reference sequence). The record originates from a study of shared T cell receptors in the human thymus. The protocol was immunoSEQ multiplex PCR, while the TCRdb copy is restricted to in-frame clones and leaves out a portion. The table shows roughly 700,000 clones, with 85% to 90% occurring only once. The same specimen was also included in a second study, on human thymus T cells. Per that paper: Infants, healthy and Finnish, who were having corrective surgery for congenital heart defects served as donors. Corrective cardiac surgery supplied the resected thymus tissue.

This TCR was recovered from a boy less than two years old with a congenital heart defect. The V and J genes are TRBV27 and TRBJ2-1; 11 bases fit TRBD2. Sequencing was performed on thymocytes. The CDR3 reads CASSLTGLAERAAYNEQFF. CDR3 in DNA: TGTGCCAGCAGTTTGACGGGACTAGCGGAGAGGGCGGCATACAATGAGCAGTTCTTC.